This entry is about one T cell receptor (beta chain). Its antigen is not known. TCRdb keeps only in-frame clones here, not all; method: immunoSEQ multiplex PCR. The sample shows tens of thousands of clones, 95% to 98% of them seen only once. These data are taken from a study of cytomegalovirus exposure and HLA in healthy donors. Whole-study findings and limits: Researchers reported that a few CMV-associated chains were confirmed in vitro as CMV antigen-specific. There were about 160 TCR beta chains listed as cytomegalovirus-associated. TCR clusters originating in the first cohort tended to co-occur in the approximately 120 validation repertoires, according to a later analysis. The classifier, whose performance was assessed in both the original and validation cohorts, reportedly diagnosed cytomegalovirus status with high specificity and sensitivity.

J was trimmed by 2 bases and V by 10 bases; bases with no gene match: 7. Germline-derived CDR1 and CDR2 are SNHLY and FYNNEI. This CDR3 has 14 residues. Sequenced input: PBMCs. This TCR derives from a woman aged 18-30 years in good health and CMV-seropositive. The V call is TRBV2, the J call TRBJ1-3, with 8 bases matching TRBD1. CDR3 amino acids: CATQQGEAGNTIYF. The CDR3 bases are TGTGCCACCCAACAGGGGGAGGCTGGAAACACCATATATTTT.